Below, 9 T cell receptor beta chains from the same sample are listed, as sequenced in a study of blood T cells in healthy people across ages. A second roughly 6 to 12 cycle PCR used barcoded and J-beta primers. TCRdb redid the calling of the 5' RACE reads with MiXCR, one entry per CDR3 protein. This table has around 900,000 distinct CDR3 sequences, roughly 47% appearing once. The sample taken for sequencing was blood. These receptor sequences come from a woman in her sixties in good health.

The chain couples TRBV29-1 to TRBJ1-4, with no clear D. There are 12 residues in the CDR3. Germline assignment: CDR1 SQVTM and CDR2 ANQGSEA. V lost 4 bases, J lost 7 bases, and 10 bases lay in between. CDR3 residues: CSVGVLGEKLFF. Written as DNA, the CDR3 is TGCAGCGTTGGAGTATTAGGTGAAAAACTGTTTTTT.

The V and J genes are TRBV12-3 or TRBV12-4 and TRBJ2-1, with D possibly TRBD1 on 5 matching bases. The V gene lost 6 bases and the J gene lost 2 bases, with 11 bases spanning the gap. This CDR3 is 14 amino acids long. This chain's CDR3 is CASRPRQPYNEQFF. The CDR3 DNA reads TGTGCCAGCAGACCCCGACAGCCCTACAATGAGCAGTTCTTC.

V gene TRBV29-1 combines with J gene TRBJ2-1, with TRBD2 matching over 8 bases. J gave up 6 bases and V 7 bases, and 11 bases lay outside the gene matches. Germline V lookup: CDR1 SQVTM, CDR2 ANQGSEA. This CDR3 spans 14 amino acids. The chain's CDR3 is CSARGAAGANEQFF. CDR3 DNA: TGCAGCGCCCGAGGGGCAGCGGGAGCCAATGAGCAGTTCTTC.

The V call is TRBV12-3 or TRBV12-4, the J call TRBJ2-7; the D gene is possibly TRBD1 (5 bases). Between the trimmed V and J ends, which lost 5 bases and 4 bases, there was a span of 12 bases. CDR3 size: 13 residues. This CDR3 reads CASSTGHYYEQYF. In nucleotides, the CDR3 is TGTGCCAGCAGTACAGGACACTATTACGAGCAGTACTTC.

This clonotype was found a few times. The V gene is TRBV5-1, the J gene TRBJ2-1, with TRBD2 matching 10 bases. The germline V gene encodes CDR1 SGHRS and CDR2 YFSETQ. V shed 3 bases, J shed 5 bases, and the junction held 8 bases outside the gene matches. The CDR3 length is 16 residues. CDR3: CASSSLAGAPNNEQFF. DNA of the CDR3: TGCGCCAGCAGCTCCCTAGCGGGAGCCCCCAACAATGAGCAGTTCTTC.

A few counts support this clonotype. This chain connects TRBV25-1 to TRBJ2-5; D gene ambiguous. The length of the CDR3 is 13 residues. Germline assignment: CDR1 MGHDK and CDR2 SYGVNS. V lost 3 bases to trimming and J lost 2 bases, with 7 bases between them. The CDR3 DNA reads TGTGCCAGCAGTGATTTTAAGCAAGAGACCCAGTACTTC. Residues: CASSDFKQETQYF.

The gene calls are TRBV5-6 and TRBJ1-5; TRBD1 aligns across 9 bases. The CDR3 runs to 17 residues. Germline V gene lookup returns CDR1 SGHDT and CDR2 YYEEEE. V lost 4 bases to trimming and J lost 6 bases; unmatched junction nucleotides: 14. The CDR3 reads CASSPKPGTGQGQPQHF. In DNA, the CDR3 is TGTGCCAGCAGCCCCAAGCCCGGGACAGGGCAAGGTCAGCCCCAGCATTTT.

CDR3 loop: CASSQPGQGAFIDEQFF. The CDR3 DNA reads as TGTGCCAGCAGCCAGCCGGGACAGGGGGCTTTTATCGATGAGCAGTTCTTC. This chain connects TRBV14 to TRBJ2-1; 12 bases are shared with TRBD1. The V segment lost 3 bases and the J segment 8 bases; nucleotides outside the gene matches: 11. CDR3 length: 17 residues. CDR1 is SGHDN and CDR2 is FVKESK in the germline V gene.

This chain links TRBV20-1 with TRBJ2-1; TRBD1 aligns across 8 bases. The V gene's germline CDR1 is DFQATT and CDR2 SNEGSKA (reference sequence). Germline trimming cut 6 bases from V and 6 bases from J; bases unmatched to any gene: 13. The length of the CDR3 is 15 residues. In DNA, the CDR3 is TGCAGTGCCACTTACAGGGGGTCCTCCCCCAATGAGCAGTTCTTC. Protein: CSATYRGSSPNEQFF.